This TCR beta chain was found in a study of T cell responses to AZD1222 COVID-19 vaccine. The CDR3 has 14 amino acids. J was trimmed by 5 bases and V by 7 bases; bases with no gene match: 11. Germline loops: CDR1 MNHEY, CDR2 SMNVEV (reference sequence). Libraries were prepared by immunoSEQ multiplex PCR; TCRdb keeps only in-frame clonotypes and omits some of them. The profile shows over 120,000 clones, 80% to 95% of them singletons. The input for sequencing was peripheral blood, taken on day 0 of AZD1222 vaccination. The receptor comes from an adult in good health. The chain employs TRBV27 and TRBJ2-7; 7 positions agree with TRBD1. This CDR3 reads CASTPLTGIHEQYF. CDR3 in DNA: TGTGCCAGCACCCCCTTGACAGGGATCCACGAGCAGTACTTC.